Shown below are 18 T cell receptor beta chains from a single sample sequenced in a study of shared clonotypes between healthy human individuals. Here immunoSEQ multiplex PCR was the method, and the copy in TCRdb shows in-frame clones only, minus some. The sample shows hundreds of thousands of clones, about 95% of them seen only once. CD8 cells regarded as naive lacked CD45RO, were positively chosen for CCR7, and omitted terminally differentiated effector memory CD45RA+ cells. The sequenced sample consisted of naive CD8+ T cells sorted from blood. The receptors originated from a woman aged 25 to 39 in good health.

V usage is TRBV5-8 and J usage is TRBJ1-4; D not certain. Germline V gives CDR1 SGHTS, CDR2 YDEGEE. The CDR3 loop spans 14 amino acids. Trimming left V 2 bases short and J 4 bases short, with 9 bases between. The CDR3 spells CASSLRRINEKLFF. The CDR3 DNA reads TGTGCCAGCAGCTTACGGAGAATTAATGAAAAACTGTTTTTT. The full variable domain, in which reference TRBV5-8 and TRBJ1-4 provide the parts outside the CDR3, is EAGVTQSPTHLIKTRGQQATLRCSPISGHTSVYWYQQALGLGLQFLLWYDEGEERNRGNFPPRFSGRQFPNYSSELNVNALELEDSALYLCASSLRRINEKLFFGSGTQLSVL.

The chain is built from TRBV5-4 and TRBJ2-5, with a possible D match to TRBD2 (6 bases). The J call is doubtful: the DNA matches TRBJ2-7 better. The CDR3 contains 12 residues. Germline-derived CDR1 and CDR2 are SGHNT and YYREEE (reference sequence). CDR3 amino acids: CASSSQRAEQYF. The CDR3 coding sequence is TGTGCCAGCAGCTCCCAGCGGGCCGAGCAGTACTTC.

The chain uses TRBV28 and TRBJ2-7; tentative D call: TRBD2 (5 bases). The germline V gene encodes CDR1 MDHEN and CDR2 SYDVKM. The CDR3 is made up of 14 amino acids. Between the trimmed V and J ends, which lost 6 bases and 6 bases, there was a span of 18 bases. The CDR3 reads CASSQTPRVGEQYF. The CDR3, as DNA: TGTGCCAGCAGCCAGACCCCGAGGGTCGGCGAGCAGTACTTC.

This clone appeared once. The chain employs TRBV25-1 and TRBJ2-2; possible D gene TRBD2, 6 bases. This CDR3 is built from 14 residues. Germline V gene lookup returns CDR1 MGHDK and CDR2 SYGVNS. The V and J ends lost 1 base and 5 bases respectively, with 8 bases between them. The CDR3 loop is CASSESAGTGELFF. As DNA, the CDR3 is TGTGCCAGCAGTGAATCGGCGGGAACCGGGGAGCTGTTTTTT.

V is TRBV11-2 and J is TRBJ1-2; TRBD1 matches 8 bases. CDR1 is SGHAT, CDR2 FQNNGV, per germline. This CDR3 region has 14 residues. With 6 bases clipped from V and 1 base from J, the junction kept 4 bases outside the gene matches. The CDR3, as DNA: TGTGCCAGCAGATATGGACAGGGTAACTATGGCTACACCTTC. It encodes CASRYGQGNYGYTF. The whole variable domain, remainder taken from reference TRBV11-2 and TRBJ1-2, is EAGVAQSPRYKIIEKRQSVAFWCNPISGHATLYWYQQILGQGPKLLIQFQNNGVVDDSQLPKDRFSAERLKGVDSTLKIQPAKLEDSAVYLCASRYGQGNYGYTFGSGTRLTVV.

The V gene is TRBV13, the J gene TRBJ2-1; 13 bases align to TRBD2. Germline CDR1 reads PRHDT; CDR2 reads FYEKMQ (reference sequence). The CDR3 is 12 amino acids. V lost 10 bases and J lost 15; bases outside the gene matches: 9. The CDR3 here is CATGLAGAPGFF. The CDR3 nucleotides read TGTGCCACTGGACTAGCGGGAGCCCCGGGGTTCTTC.

The chain joins TRBV11-2 to TRBJ1-4, with D unclear. Germline CDR1 is SGHAT and CDR2 is FQNNGV. With 1 base removed from V and 7 bases from J, the gap between germline ends came to 19 bases. The CDR3 sequence is 17 residues long. The CDR3 spells CASSLGVVGHGSEKLFF. CDR3 sequence (DNA): TGTGCCAGCAGCTTAGGTGTGGTTGGGCACGGTAGTGAAAAACTGTTTTTT.

The genes are TRBV4-1 and TRBJ2-1, with 8 bases fitting TRBD2. The CDR3 is 15 residues long. CDR1 is MGHRA, CDR2 YSYEKL, per germline. The trim removed 7 bases at V and 0 bases at J, leaving 5 bases unmatched. CDR3 DNA: TGCGCCAGCAACGAGCGGGAGAGCTCCTACAATGAGCAGTTCTTC. Translation gives CASNERESSYNEQFF.

This chain connects TRBV5-8 to TRBJ2-7, with D maybe TRBD2 (5 bases). Between the trimmed V and J ends, which lost 4 bases and 5 bases, there was a span of 13 bases. From germline, CDR1 is SGHTS and CDR2 YDEGEE. The CDR3 has 13 amino acids. The CDR3: CASSPEGYHEQYF. The CDR3 bases are TGTGCCAGCAGCCCCGAGGGTTACCACGAGCAGTACTTC. Filled out from reference TRBV5-8 and TRBJ2-7, the complete variable domain reads EAGVTQSPTHLIKTRGQQATLRCSPISGHTSVYWYQQALGLGLQFLLWYDEGEERNRGNFPPRFSGRQFPNYSSELNVNALELEDSALYLCASSPEGYHEQYFGPGTRLTVT.

The genes are TRBV7-9 and TRBJ1-1; maybe TRBD1 (6 bases). CDR1 is SEHNR and CDR2 is FQNEAQ in the germline V gene (reference sequence). The CDR3 sequence is 16 residues long. Deletions cut 5 bases from V and 2 bases from J, with 18 bases between. CDR3 coding DNA: TGTGCCAGCAGCACGCCCCTGGGACACCTTAACACTGAAGCTTTCTTT. Translated, it gives CASSTPLGHLNTEAFF.

The chain carries TRBV5-4 and TRBJ1-1; D gene unclear. V was shortened by 0 bases and J by 2 bases, with 5 bases between the two germline ends. This CDR3 region has 13 residues. Per germline, CDR1 SGHNT and CDR2 YYREEE (reference sequence). The CDR3 DNA is TGTGCCAGCAGCTTGGCCAGAAACACTGAAGCTTTCTTT. Its protein is CASSLARNTEAFF.

CDR3 sequence reads: CASSYTGHLIEQFF. Here the CDR3 DNA reads TGTGCCAGCAGCTACACCGGACATCTAATTGAGCAGTTCTTC. This chain links TRBV28 with TRBJ2-1; tentatively, D is TRBD1 (5 bases). The CDR3 runs to 14 residues. Germline CDR1 is MDHEN and CDR2 is SYDVKM. V shed 6 bases and J shed 9 bases, with 18 bases lying between them.

The chain links TRBV28 to TRBJ2-7, with TRBD1 identical over 7 bases. J was trimmed by 1 base and V by 7 bases; bases with no gene match: 7. Germline values: CDR1 MDHEN, CDR2 SYDVKM. The CDR3 extends over 14 amino acids. In nucleotides, the CDR3 is TGTGCCAGCAAAGTCGGACAGGCTTCCTACGAGCAGTACTTC. Amino acid sequence: CASKVGQASYEQYF.

In the case of this clone: A much larger clone differs from this one at a single base, so this may be a read error. Other DNA sequences in the sample encode the same CDR3. The rearrangement links TRBV5-1 to TRBJ2-7; D gene uncertain. The germline V and J ends were trimmed by 4 bases and 4 bases, with 6 bases remaining between them. CDR1 and CDR2 from the germline V gene are SGHRS and YFSETQ. This CDR3 is built from 11 residues. The DNA for the CDR3 is TGCGCCAGCAGCCTGGGTTACGAGCAGTACTTC. It yields the protein CASSLGYEQYF.

The chain links TRBV5-1 to TRBJ1-2; D possibly corresponds to TRBD1 (6 bases). Germline V CDR1 and CDR2: SGHRS, YFSETQ. The V gene lost 4 bases and the J gene lost 7 bases, with 8 bases spanning the gap. CDR3 length: 11 amino acids. CDR3 bases: TGCGCCAGCAGCCTGGACAGTGGCTACACCTTC. As protein: CASSLDSGYTF.

The chain couples TRBV5-6 to TRBJ2-7; D uncertain. The V and J ends lost 1 base and 2 bases respectively, with 7 bases between them. The CDR3 contains 13 residues. Germline lookup yields CDR1 SGHDT and CDR2 YYEEEE. CDR3 in amino acids: CASSLRSAYEQYF. The DNA for the CDR3 is TGTGCCAGCAGCTTGCGGTCTGCCTACGAGCAGTACTTC.

In its sample, this clone was seen once. The chain joins TRBV27 to TRBJ1-2; D ambiguous. The germline V gene encodes CDR1 MNHEY and CDR2 SMNVEV (reference sequence). The V and J ends lost 6 bases and 5 bases respectively, with 13 bases between them. This CDR3 has 13 amino acids. The CDR3: CASSPDEAYGYTF. The CDR3 nucleotides read TGTGCCAGCAGCCCGGACGAAGCATATGGCTACACCTTC.

The chain employs TRBV4-1 and TRBJ1-1, with unresolved D. The CDR3 spans 16 residues. V lost 7 bases and J 0 bases, leaving 18 bases between the germline ends. In germline, CDR1 is MGHRA, CDR2 YSYEKL. CDR3 protein: CASTMKQVEMNTEAFF. The DNA for the CDR3 is TGCGCCAGCACCATGAAGCAAGTCGAAATGAACACTGAAGCTTTCTTT.